These 23 T cell receptor beta chains share one sample of origin, sequenced in a study of blood T cell repertoires in COVID-19. Repertoires were generated with immunoSEQ multiplex PCR, while TCRdb's copy carries only in-frame clones and drops some. Of 150,000 or so clones listed, 81% are singletons. Sequencing was performed on peripheral blood. Receptors originate from a man aged 60-69 years with active or convalescent COVID-19.

This clone has a single count. This rearrangement joins TRBV24-1 to TRBJ2-1; maybe TRBD2 (5 bases). The CDR3 totals 14 residues. Germline CDR1 reads KGHDR; CDR2 reads SFDVKD. Trimming left V 5 bases short and J 1 base short, with 8 bases between. The CDR3 spells CATSGRGSYNEQFF. Written as DNA, the CDR3 is TGTGCCACCAGTGGACGGGGATCCTACAATGAGCAGTTCTTC.

This chain links TRBV5-1 with TRBJ2-3; 7 positions agree with TRBD1. Looked up from germline, CDR1 is SGHRS and CDR2 is YFSETQ. The ends lost 4 bases at V and 0 bases at J; junction bases unmatched: 5. This CDR3 contains 15 residues. The CDR3 bases are TGCGCCAGCAGCGGGCCAGGGGGTAGCACAGATACGCAGTATTTT. This encodes CASSGPGGSTDTQYF.

The chain links TRBV28 to TRBJ1-5; D unresolved. Trimming stripped 3 bases from V and 1 base from J, with 19 bases between. Germline CDR1 and CDR2: MDHEN and SYDVKM. The CDR3 is made up of 18 amino acids. This chain's CDR3 is CASSFPAASGFSNQPQHF. DNA for the CDR3: TGTGCCAGCAGTTTCCCAGCCGCGTCGGGGTTCAGCAATCAGCCCCAGCATTTT. Complete variable domain (other parts from reference TRBV28 and TRBJ1-5): DVKVTQSSRYLVKRTGEKVFLECVQDMDHENMFWYRQDPGLGLRLIYFSYDVKMKEKGDIPEGYSVSREKKERFSLILESASTNQTSMYLCASSFPAASGFSNQPQHFGDGTRLSIL.

The CDR3 loop reads CASRLNYPVGLPHWNTIYF. The CDR3 nucleotides read TGTGCAAGTCGCTTAAACTATCCGGTGGGGCTCCCTCACTGGAACACCATATATTTT. The rearrangement links TRBV12-2 to TRBJ1-3; no check of the table's D call, TRBD1, against the DNA was made. TRBV12-2 is a documented pseudogene. This CDR3 spans 19 amino acids.

The rearrangement uses TRBV7-2 and TRBJ2-2; 8 bases are a match to TRBD2. V gave up 1 base and J gave up 7 bases; unmatched junction bases: 5. Germline assignment: CDR1 SGHTA and CDR2 FQGNSA. The CDR3 loop spans 15 amino acids. The CDR3 DNA follows: TGTGCCAGCAGCTTAGATAGCGGGATTGGCGGGGAGCTGTTTTTT. Protein: CASSLDSGIGGELFF. The full variable domain, in which reference TRBV7-2 and TRBJ2-2 provide the parts outside the CDR3, is GAGVSQSPSNKVTEKGKDVELRCDPISGHTALYWYRQSLGQGLEFLIYFQGNSAPDKSGLPSDRFSAERTGGSVSTLTIQRTQQEDSAVYLCASSLDSGIGGELFFGEGSRLTVL.

The V and J genes are TRBV2 and TRBJ2-3; perhaps TRBD1 as D (6 bases). This CDR3 is 15 amino acids long. Germline V CDR1 and CDR2: SNHLY, FYNNEI. V lost 2 bases and J 8 bases, leaving 17 bases between the germline ends. CDR3 coding DNA: TGTGCCAGCAGTGAAACGGGACAAGTTAGTAGTACGCAGTATTTT. Its protein product is CASSETGQVSSTQYF.

V and J are TRBV7-9 and TRBJ2-7; the match to TRBD1 covers 8 bases. Per germline, CDR1 SEHNR and CDR2 FQNEAQ (reference sequence). CDR3 length: 15 amino acids. Trimming took 1 base from V and 3 from J; bases not matched to a gene: 5. The CDR3 DNA sequence: TGTGCCAGCAGCTTAGGACAGGGGAAGCACTACGAGCAGTACTTC. It is translated as CASSLGQGKHYEQYF. The variable domain in full, completed from reference TRBV7-9 and TRBJ2-7, reads DTGVSQNPRHKITKRGQNVTFRCDPISEHNRLYWYRQTLGQGPEFLTYFQNEAQLEKSRLLSDRFSAERPKGSFSTLEIQRTEQGDSAMYLCASSLGQGKHYEQYFGPGTRLTVT.

V is TRBV2 and J is TRBJ2-3, with a possible D match to TRBD1 (6 bases). Germline lookup yields CDR1 SNHLY and CDR2 FYNNEI. The CDR3 is made up of 14 amino acids. V lost 6 bases and J lost 4, with 14 bases in between. The CDR3 sequence: CASSQGLVADTQYF. In DNA form, the CDR3 reads TGTGCCAGCAGCCAGGGGCTAGTGGCAGATACGCAGTATTTT.

This chain links TRBV6-5 with TRBJ1-1; 8 bases align to TRBD1. This CDR3 contains 15 residues. The germline V gene has CDR1 MNHEY and CDR2 SVGAGI. The ends lost 5 bases at V and 0 bases at J; junction bases unmatched: 5. The CDR3 sequence: CASSLQGALNTEAFF. The CDR3, as DNA: TGTGCCAGCAGTCTGCAGGGGGCGCTGAACACTGAAGCTTTCTTT.

The chain couples TRBV7-9 to TRBJ2-7; D not resolved. The CDR3 totals 14 residues. Looked up from germline, CDR1 is SEHNR and CDR2 is FQNEAQ (reference sequence). V lost 5 bases to trimming and J lost 2 bases, with 13 bases between them. This CDR3 is CASSPPAGTYEQYF. CDR3 nucleotides: TGTGCCAGCAGCCCCCCAGCAGGCACCTACGAGCAGTACTTC. Full variable domain (rest looked up from reference TRBV7-9 and TRBJ2-7): DTGVSQNPRHKITKRGQNVTFRCDPISEHNRLYWYRQTLGQGPEFLTYFQNEAQLEKSRLLSDRFSAERPKGSFSTLEIQRTEQGDSAMYLCASSPPAGTYEQYFGPGTRLTVT.

The genes are TRBV3-1 (or the pseudogene TRBV3-2) and TRBJ2-4; the match to TRBD1 covers 9 bases. The J segment lost 5 bases and the V segment lost 5 bases, leaving 1 base of the junction unmatched. The CDR3 sequence is 13 residues long. Germline V gives CDR1 LGHDT, CDR2 YNNKEL (reference sequence). CDR3 protein: CASSWDRENIQYF. CDR3 sequence (DNA): TGTGCCAGCAGCTGGGACAGGGAAAACATTCAGTACTTC.

This chain joins TRBV19 and TRBJ2-5; 8 nucleotides align to TRBD2. V lost 6 bases, J lost 5 bases, and 8 bases stayed unmatched. Germline V gives CDR1 LNHDA, CDR2 SQIVND (reference sequence). The CDR3 has 14 amino acids. CDR3 DNA sequence: TGTGCCAGTAGCCGAGCGGGAGTAAGGGAGACCCAGTACTTC. Translated: CASSRAGVRETQYF.

The rearrangement joins TRBV6-5 to TRBJ1-5, with 9 bases that match TRBD1. The germline V gene encodes CDR1 MNHEY and CDR2 SVGAGI. The J segment lost 6 bases and the V segment lost 6 bases, leaving 9 bases of the junction unmatched. The CDR3 runs to 15 residues. The CDR3 DNA reads as TGTGCCAGCAGCCCCGGACAGGGGCGCTTTCAGCCCCAGCATTTT. Protein sequence: CASSPGQGRFQPQHF.

The V gene is TRBV28, the J gene TRBJ1-6, with a weak D call TRBD1 (5 bases). V lost 6 bases, J lost 2 bases, and 11 bases lay in between. The CDR3 has 15 residues. The germline gives CDR1 MDHEN, CDR2 SYDVKM. The CDR3 loop is CASRSQTAYNSPLHF. Written as DNA, the CDR3 is TGTGCCAGCAGGTCACAGACAGCCTATAATTCACCCCTCCACTTT. Combining the CDR3 with reference TRBV28 and TRBJ1-6 gives the whole variable domain DVKVTQSSRYLVKRTGEKVFLECVQDMDHENMFWYRQDPGLGLRLIYFSYDVKMKEKGDIPEGYSVSREKKERFSLILESASTNQTSMYLCASRSQTAYNSPLHFGNGTRLTVT.

This clone was detected a few times. J is TRBJ1-2 and V is TRBV14; 10 nucleotides line up with TRBD1. CDR3 length: 16 residues. J was trimmed by 7 bases and V by 1 base; bases with no gene match: 9. Germline-derived CDR1 and CDR2 are SGHDN and FVKESK. The CDR3 here is CASSQVGGTGVTGYTF. DNA of the CDR3: TGTGCCAGCAGCCAAGTAGGGGGGACAGGGGTGACTGGCTACACCTTC.

On this clone itself: Other DNA sequences in the same sample also yield this CDR3. The CDR3 sequence is CASSQDGAGVSYEQYF. As DNA, the CDR3 is TGTGCCAGCAGCCAAGATGGGGCGGGAGTCTCGTACGAGCAGTACTTC. The rearrangement joins TRBV4-2 to TRBJ2-7; TRBD2 aligns across 7 bases. The CDR3 has 16 residues. Unmatched junction bases numbered 9, after V lost 0 bases and J lost 4 bases. Germline V gene sequence: CDR1 LGHNA, CDR2 YNFKEQ.

Points on this clone: One junction end disagrees with the germline gene, perhaps due to a read error. The chain recombines TRBV7-7 with TRBJ2-1, with 9 positions matching TRBD1. Per the germline V gene, CDR1 is SSHAT and CDR2 is FNYEAQ (reference sequence). The CDR3 has 15 amino acids. CDR3 sequence reads: CASSPDRGEKNEQFF. The CDR3 DNA is TGTGCTAGCAGCCCGGACAGGGGTGAAAAAAATGAGCAGTTCTTC.

The chain carries TRBV5-1 and TRBJ1-1; 7 positions match TRBD1. After removal of 4 bases from V and 1 base from J, the junction contained 4 bases not matched to a gene. Germline V gives CDR1 SGHRS, CDR2 YFSETQ. The CDR3 loop spans 14 amino acids. The CDR3 region has the DNA TGCGCCAGCAGCCGCCGGACAGGGAACACTGAAGCTTTCTTT. It encodes CASSRRTGNTEAFF.

V usage is TRBV4-1 and J usage is TRBJ2-5, with D perhaps matching TRBD2 (7 bases). Germline V lookup: CDR1 MGHRA, CDR2 YSYEKL. This CDR3 contains 19 residues. V was trimmed by 2 bases and J by 5 bases, leaving 27 bases between them. CDR3 loop: CASSQYRGAIQGQAETQYF. In nucleotides, the CDR3 is TGCGCCAGCAGCCAATACCGGGGGGCGATACAAGGTCAGGCGGAGACCCAGTACTTC.

The rearrangement links TRBV14 to TRBJ1-5; D call uncertain. Germline CDR1 reads SGHDN; CDR2 reads FVKESK. The CDR3 covers 13 residues. With 1 base removed from V and 11 bases from J, the gap between germline ends came to 12 bases. For the CDR3, the DNA is TGTGCCAGCAGCCAAGGGCAGGCGGGGACCCAGCATTTT. It is translated as CASSQGQAGTQHF.

The chain couples TRBV6-5 to TRBJ2-6; possibly TRBD1 for D (5 bases). The CDR3 is 15 residues long. Germline loops: CDR1 MNHEY, CDR2 SVGAGI. Trimming took off 6 bases at V and 0 bases at J, with 9 bases between the two ends. The CDR3 loop is CASRGRFSGANVLTF. The CDR3 bases are TGTGCCAGCAGGGGGCGCTTCTCTGGGGCCAACGTCCTGACTTTC.

The genes are TRBV2 and TRBJ1-5; 8 bases are shared with TRBD1. The CDR3 length is 14 residues. The V and J ends lost 5 bases and 2 bases, in that order; junction bases with no gene match: 2. Germline lookup yields CDR1 SNHLY and CDR2 FYNNEI. The CDR3 DNA sequence: TGTGCCAGCAGTAAGGACAGGGGCAATCAGCCCCAGCATTTT. Translating it yields CASSKDRGNQPQHF.

This clone was seen a handful of times. This sequence joins TRBV19 and TRBJ1-5, with no clear D. The germline V and J ends were trimmed by 6 bases and 2 bases, with 14 bases remaining between them. Germline-derived CDR1 and CDR2 are LNHDA and SQIVND (reference sequence). The CDR3 is 15 amino acids. In nucleotides, the CDR3 is TGTGCCAGTAGCTCGGGATACGTGGGCAATCAGCCCCAGCATTTT. It is translated as CASSSGYVGNQPQHF.